These T cell receptor beta chains were read from a single sample in a study of blood T cell repertoires in COVID-19. The assay was immunoSEQ multiplex PCR, and TCRdb's table has in-frame clones only and misses some. Among about 180,000 clones, roughly 89% were seen once, and the ten largest hold about 2.1%. The sequencing input was PBMCs or T cells enriched from blood (not recorded which). The origin of the receptors is a middle-aged woman with acute COVID-19. Both conserved end residues are part of each CDR3. The D gene is left open where the match is weak. Size is stated for part of the rows, as once, few or many counts, or as a class when the clone is expanded.

abundance	j_gene	v_gene	d_gene	CDR3nt	CDR3aa
.	TRBJ2-1	TRBV7-2	TRBD2	TGTGCCAGCAGCCAGGCCTTTAGCGGGCACTACAATGAGCAGTTCTTC	CASSQAFSGHYNEQFF
.	TRBJ2-7	TRBV6-5	TRBD1	TGTGCCAGCAGTCCTGGACAGGGTCTCTCCTACGAGCAGTACTTC	CASSPGQGLSYEQYF
.	TRBJ1-3	TRBV18	.	TGTGCCAGCTCGTCGTTAACACAGGGTACTTATGGAAACACCATATATTTT	CASSSLTQGTYGNTIYF
.	TRBJ2-1	TRBV19	.	TGTGCCAGTACAGCCGGGAACGAGCAGTTCTTC	CASTAGNEQFF
.	TRBJ2-7	TRBV7-2	TRBD2	TGTGCCAGCAGCTTAGGTCTAGCGGGGGTTCCCTACGAGCAGTACTTC	CASSLGLAGVPYEQYF
.	TRBJ2-1	TRBV4-2	.	TGTGCCAGCAGCCAACCTACACAGGGACGGGCGGATGAGCAGTTCTTC	CASSQPTQGRADEQFF
.	TRBJ2-2	TRBV19	.	TGTGCCAGTAGTGCACTAGGAAGCGCGAACACCGGGGAGCTGTTTTTT	CASSALGSANTGELFF
.	TRBJ1-4	TRBV7-8	TRBD1	TGTGCCAGCAGCTCCGCCCACAGGGGGGGTACTAATGAAAAACTGTTTTTT	CASSSAHRGGTNEKLFF
once	TRBJ1-4	TRBV6-5	.	TGTGCCAGCAGGGGAGGACCCGCAACTAATGAAAAACTGTTTTTT	CASRGGPATNEKLFF
.	TRBJ1-2	TRBV19	.	TGTGCCAGTAGTATTTTCGACAGTAACTATGGCTACACCTTC	CASSIFDSNYGYTF
few	TRBJ2-7	TRBV4-2	.	TGTGCCAGCAGCCAAGATACCCCCGGGGGTAGCTCCTACGAGCAGTACTTC	CASSQDTPGGSSYEQYF
once	TRBJ2-7	TRBV19	.	TGTGCCAGTAAAGAAGGGACAGCGGGACTAGACGGGCAGTACTTC	CASKEGTAGLDGQYF
few	TRBJ2-3	TRBV3-1/TRBV3-2	.	TGTGCCAGCAGCCGAAGTGGGGCCCGGGCCCGACCCACAGATACGCAGTATTTT	CASSRSGARARPTDTQYF
.	TRBJ1-3	TRBV28	TRBD1	TGTGCCAGCTCCACAGGGGCTGGAAACACCATATATTTT	CASSTGAGNTIYF
.	TRBJ2-2	TRBV13	TRBD2	TGTGCCAGCAGCAAGCTGGGAGGGATTCTAACCGGGGAGCTGTTTTTT	CASSKLGGILTGELFF
.	TRBJ2-3	TRBV11-3	TRBD2	TGTGCCAGCAGCAAAAGCGTGGGTAGCGGGAGAACAGATACGCAGTATTTT	CASSKSVGSGRTDTQYF
.	TRBJ1-2	TRBV19	.	TGTGCCAGTAGTATTCGTGTACCAGGGAATGGCTACACCTTC	CASSIRVPGNGYTF
once	TRBJ2-1	TRBV7-9	TRBD2	TGTGCCAGCAGCCCAAGGTGGGCTAGCGGATCCAATGAGCAGTTCTTC	CASSPRWASGSNEQFF
.	TRBJ1-6	TRBV19	.	TGTGCCAGCACCCCGACGCGGGCCCCTCTGAGCTCCTATAATTCACCCCTCCACTTT	CASTPTRAPLSSYNSPLHF
.	TRBJ2-3	TRBV9	TRBD2	TGTGCCAGCAGCGTTTCCGGGACTAGCGGGGGACTAAGCACAGATACGCAGTATTTT	CASSVSGTSGGLSTDTQYF
once	TRBJ1-1	TRBV18	.	TGTGCCAGCTCACGACCCTTCGAGGCGGCCACTGAAGCTTTCTTT	CASSRPFEAATEAFF
.	TRBJ2-1	TRBV11-3	TRBD2	TGTGCCAGCAGCTTAGGCCTGACTAGCGGGAGGACGGTAGGGGACAATGAGCAGTTCTTC	CASSLGLTSGRTVGDNEQFF
.	TRBJ2-6	TRBV6-2/TRBV6-3	.	TGTGCCAGCAGTTATCCGGGGGCTGGGGCCAACGTCCTGACTTTC	CASSYPGAGANVLTF
.	TRBJ1-6	TRBV7-2	.	TGTGCCAGCAGCGACCACAGGGTTTTAGGCTCACCCCTCCACTTT	CASSDHRVLGSPLHF
.	TRBJ2-1	TRBV7-2	.	TGTGCCAGCAGCCCACGAACTTCGAACTCCTACAATGAGCAGTTCTTC	CASSPRTSNSYNEQFF
.	TRBJ1-1	TRBV29-1	.	TGCAGCGTTGGAAGGGGGACAGAAGCTTTCTTT	CSVGRGTEAFF
.	TRBJ1-6	TRBV30	.	TGTGCCTGGAGTGTAGGCAGGGCTAATTCACCCCTCCACTTT	CAWSVGRANSPLHF
.	TRBJ2-6	TRBV5-1	.	TGCGCCAGCTCCCCAAGGTCACAGGGCTCTGGGGCCAACGTCCTGACTTTC	CASSPRSQGSGANVLTF
.	TRBJ2-7	TRBV6-2/TRBV6-3	.	TGTGCCAGCAGTTACTCGACGGATGCGAGGTACGAGCAGTACTTC	CASSYSTDARYEQYF
.	TRBJ1-1	TRBV3-1/TRBV3-2	.	TGTGCCAGCAGCGCCGGGGGGGTGAGAAACACTGAAGCTTTCTTT	CASSAGGVRNTEAFF
.	TRBJ1-4	TRBV6-5	.	TGTGCCAGCAGTCCGCGTGAAAAACTGTTTTTT	CASSPREKLFF
.	TRBJ2-1	TRBV9	TRBD2	TGTGCCAGCAGCGTAGGGGGAGGGGTTTCCTACAATGAGCAGTTCTTC	CASSVGGGVSYNEQFF
.	TRBJ1-2	TRBV30	.	TGTGCCTGGAGTCGTGACAGGTGGGCTAACTATGGCTACACCTTC	CAWSRDRWANYGYTF
.	TRBJ2-1	TRBV5-6	TRBD2	TGTGCCAGCAGCTTGGCCTACGGCACGGGGGGCAATGAGCAGTTCTTC	CASSLAYGTGGNEQFF
.	TRBJ1-1	TRBV2	.	TGTGCCAGCGGTAGGGGACACGGTGGCACTGAAGCTTTCTTT	CASGRGHGGTEAFF
.	TRBJ1-1	TRBV7-2	.	TGTGCCAGCAGCCTAGGATACAGGGCGAACACTGAAGCTTTCTTT	CASSLGYRANTEAFF
.	TRBJ1-6	TRBV19	.	TGTGCCACCTCAGGGGTGGTGGGTTCACCCCTCCACTTT	CATSGVVGSPLHF
.	TRBJ2-1	TRBV5-1	TRBD1	TGCGCCAGCAGCTTGAGGTCCGGGACAGGGATCGAGCAGTTCTTC	CASSLRSGTGIEQFF
.	TRBJ1-1	TRBV2	.	TGTGCCAGCAGGGGGACACCGAACACTGAAGCTTTCTTT	CASRGTPNTEAFF
.	TRBJ2-7	TRBV18	TRBD2	TGTGCCAGCTCTCCTCGGACTAGCGGAGCCTACGAGCAGTACTTC	CASSPRTSGAYEQYF
.	TRBJ2-5	TRBV18	TRBD1	TGTGCCAGCTCACCATCCGGGACAGAAGAGACCCAGTACTTC	CASSPSGTEETQYF
.	TRBJ2-7	TRBV6-5	TRBD1	TGTGCCAGCAGTTACACCGGGACAGGGGAGGGCGAGCAGTACTTC	CASSYTGTGEGEQYF
.	TRBJ2-5	TRBV4-1	TRBD1	TGCGCCAGCAGCTCCTGGACAGGTTTTACGGAGACCCAGTACTTC	CASSSWTGFTETQYF
.	TRBJ1-5	TRBV24-1	.	TGTGCCACCAGCCCCGGGTCCAATCAGCCCCAGCATTTT	CATSPGSNQPQHF
.	TRBJ2-1	TRBV21-1	.	TGTGCCAGCAGCATTCCCAGGGACTACAATGAGCAGTTCTTC	CASSIPRDYNEQFF
.	TRBJ2-7	TRBV7-2	TRBD2	TGTGCCAGCAGCTCGACCGGACTAGCGAGCGAGCAGTACTTC	CASSSTGLASEQYF
once	TRBJ2-4	TRBV5-6	.	TGTGCCAGCAGCCAATCTGAGCGGAAAAACATTCAGTACTTC	CASSQSERKNIQYF
.	TRBJ2-5	TRBV9	TRBD2	TGTGCCAGCAGCGTAACTAGCGCACAAGGAGTATCCCAGTACTTC	CASSVTSAQGVSQYF
.	TRBJ2-5	TRBV5-1	TRBD1	TGCGCCAGCAGCCACGGGGACAGGGACGTAGGGGCCGCGGAGACCCAGTACTTC	CASSHGDRDVGAAETQYF
once	TRBJ2-7	TRBV9	TRBD2	TGTGCCAGCAGCGACCAACCGGGACTAGCGGGAGTGGAGCAGTACTTC	CASSDQPGLAGVEQYF
.	TRBJ2-7	TRBV11-2	.	TGTGCCAGCAGCCATGTCCGGGATCGTAACAGGGAACGGATCTACGAGCAGTACTTC	CASSHVRDRNRERIYEQYF